Presented here are 30 T cell receptor beta chains from one specimen sequenced in a study of blood T cell repertoires in COVID-19. Sequenced by immunoSEQ multiplex PCR; TCRdb stores in-frame clones only, minus some. The sample includes a few hundred thousand clones, around 84% seen only once; the top ten take less than 15%. The sequencing input was peripheral blood. All receptors derive from a human donor in a cohort sampled during active COVID-19.

The chain carries TRBV2 and TRBJ2-1; tentative D call: TRBD1 (5 bases). Looked up from germline, CDR1 is SNHLY and CDR2 is FYNNEI. The CDR3 sequence is 15 residues long. Trimming cost V 3 bases and J 0 bases, with 9 bases left between them. The CDR3 here is CASSEDKSSYNEQFF. CDR3 nucleotide sequence: TGTGCCAGCAGTGAGGACAAAAGCTCCTACAATGAGCAGTTCTTC. Combining the CDR3 with reference TRBV2 and TRBJ2-1 gives the whole variable domain EPEVTQTPSHQVTQMGQEVILRCVPISNHLYFYWYRQILGQKVEFLVSFYNNEISEKSEIFDDQFSVERPDGSNFTLKIRSTKLEDSAMYFCASSEDKSSYNEQFFGPGTRLTVL.

This clone was seen a handful of times. The chain links TRBV28 to TRBJ1-5, with 10 bases fitting TRBD1. J lost 7 bases, V lost 2 bases, and 5 bases had no gene match. The CDR3 is 15 residues long. Germline CDR1 MDHEN, CDR2 SYDVKM. CDR3: CASSLLGQGGQPQHF. For the CDR3, the DNA is TGTGCCAGCAGTTTACTCGGACAGGGGGGCCAGCCCCAGCATTTT.

This chain links TRBV12-5 with TRBJ2-1, with TRBD2 matching over 12 bases. CDR3 length: 15 residues. The ends lost 3 bases at V and 12 bases at J; junction bases unmatched: 9. Germline V gene data show CDR1 as LGHNT and CDR2 as FRNRAP. CDR3 loop: CASGFGRLAGERQFF. Written as DNA, the CDR3 is TGTGCTAGTGGTTTCGGACGACTAGCGGGAGAACGGCAGTTCTTC.

V usage is TRBV25-1 and J usage is TRBJ2-3; D is ambiguous. V shed 4 bases and J shed 0 bases, with 5 bases lying between them. The length of the CDR3 is 13 residues. Germline CDR1 is MGHDK and CDR2 is SYGVNS. The CDR3 DNA sequence: TGTGCCAGCAGTGTTCGTAGCACAGATACGCAGTATTTT. Its protein is CASSVRSTDTQYF.

The chain is built from TRBV2 and TRBJ2-2, with 8 bases aligning to TRBD2. CDR1 is SNHLY, CDR2 FYNNEI, per germline. V was pared by 7 bases and J by 4 bases, with 8 bases of the junction left unmatched. The CDR3 is 15 residues long. CDR3 residues: CASIRREARTGELFF. The CDR3, as DNA: TGTGCCAGCATAAGGCGGGAGGCACGCACCGGGGAGCTGTTTTTT.

The chain uses TRBV18 and TRBJ1-1; D may be TRBD1 (6 bases). The V end was cut by 2 bases, the J end by 1 base, with 11 bases between. CDR3 size: 15 residues. The germline V gene has CDR1 KGHSH and CDR2 LQKENI. The CDR3 sequence is CASSPIRGRNTEAFF. DNA for the CDR3: TGTGCCAGCTCACCAATAAGGGGGAGGAACACTGAAGCTTTCTTT.

V gene TRBV28 combines with J gene TRBJ2-3; D is perhaps TRBD1 (7 bases). Trimming took 8 bases from V and 5 from J, leaving 20 bases between them. CDR1 and CDR2 from the germline V gene are MDHEN and SYDVKM. The CDR3 length is 15 residues. In DNA form, the CDR3 reads TGTGCCAGCTCCACCGGGGGACAGCGGAGAGATACGCAGTATTTT. Residues: CASSTGGQRRDTQYF.

The chain combines TRBV28 with TRBJ2-7, with 8 bases lining up with TRBD2. The CDR3 sequence is 14 residues long. Unmatched junction bases numbered 7, after V lost 6 bases and J lost 3 bases. In germline, CDR1 is MDHEN, CDR2 SYDVKM. The CDR3 loop reads CASRIAGTLYEQYF. In DNA, the CDR3 is TGTGCCAGCAGGATAGCGGGAACTCTCTACGAGCAGTACTTC.

This sequence joins TRBV5-1 and TRBJ2-7, with 9 bases aligning to TRBD2. Germline values: CDR1 SGHRS, CDR2 YFSETQ. With 5 bases clipped from V and 3 bases from J, the junction kept 9 bases outside the gene matches. The CDR3 length is 15 residues. The CDR3 sequence: CASSSLSGRSYEQYF. The CDR3 coding sequence is TGCGCCAGCAGTTCTCTTAGCGGGAGAAGCTACGAGCAGTACTTC.

The V gene is TRBV3-1 (or the pseudogene TRBV3-2), the J gene TRBJ2-3; tentatively, D is TRBD1 (7 bases). Germline V CDR1 and CDR2: LGHDT, YNNKEL (reference sequence). This CDR3 spans 12 amino acids. The germline V and J ends were trimmed by 2 bases and 8 bases, with 8 bases remaining between them. The DNA for the CDR3 is TGTGCCAGCAGCCAACAGGGGGGTACGCAGTATTTT. This sequence encodes CASSQQGGTQYF.

V gene TRBV30 combines with J gene TRBJ2-1, with D possibly TRBD2 on 7 matching bases. Germline V gives CDR1 GTSNPN, CDR2 SVGIG (reference sequence). V was shortened by 0 bases and J by 12 bases, with 12 bases between the two germline ends. The CDR3 consists of 12 residues. The CDR3 coding sequence is TGTGCCTGGAGTGTACAGGGACTAAGGCAGTTCTTC. Amino acid sequence: CAWSVQGLRQFF. Full variable domain (outside the CDR3, taken from reference TRBV30 and TRBJ2-1): SQTIHQWPATLVQPVGSPLSLECTVEGTSNPNLYWYRQAAGRGLQLLFYSVGIGQISSEVPQNLSASRPQDRQFILSSKKLLLSDSGFYLCAWSVQGLRQFFGPGTRLTVL.

V and J are TRBV27 and TRBJ1-1; 7 nucleotides agree with TRBD1. The CDR3 is 18 amino acids. Trimming took 6 bases from V and 2 from J; bases not matched to a gene: 18. Germline lookup yields CDR1 MNHEY and CDR2 SMNVEV (reference sequence). This CDR3 reads CASSTLTGRPGANTEAFF. The CDR3 nucleotides are TGTGCCAGCAGCACGTTGACAGGGAGGCCGGGAGCAAACACTGAAGCTTTCTTT.

This sequence joins TRBV6-1 and TRBJ1-5; unclear D gene. Deletions cut 3 bases from V and 3 bases from J, with 6 bases between. Germline V gene data show CDR1 as MNHNS and CDR2 as SASEGT. The CDR3 totals 13 residues. The CDR3 DNA follows: TGTGCCAGCAGTGATTCTTTCAATCAGCCCCAGCATTTT. Protein sequence: CASSDSFNQPQHF.

The chain uses TRBV6-1 and TRBJ1-5; 7 positions agree with TRBD1. Germline V CDR1 and CDR2: MNHNS, SASEGT. This CDR3 region has 17 residues. The junction had 10 bases not matched to a gene; V was cut back by 3 bases and J by 2 bases. CDR3 region: CASSDRQGGPGNQPQHF. CDR3 nucleotides: TGTGCCAGCAGTGACAGACAGGGCGGACCGGGCAATCAGCCCCAGCATTTT.

V and J are TRBV10-2 and TRBJ2-5; D is perhaps TRBD1 (6 bases). This CDR3 has 13 residues. V was pared by 3 bases and J by 4 bases, with 9 bases between. Germline CDR1 WSHSY, CDR2 SAAADI. CDR3 amino acids: CASSDAGAETQYF. The CDR3 coding sequence is TGCGCCAGCAGTGATGCAGGGGCAGAGACCCAGTACTTC.

The chain couples TRBV28 to TRBJ2-2; 8 positions match TRBD1. The CDR3 is made up of 14 amino acids. The junction had 4 bases not matched to a gene; V was cut back by 4 bases and J by 6 bases. The germline V gene encodes CDR1 MDHEN and CDR2 SYDVKM. CDR3 loop: CASSWEQGAGELFF. CDR3 bases: TGTGCCAGCAGTTGGGAACAGGGGGCCGGGGAGCTGTTTTTT.

The rearrangement links TRBV28 to TRBJ1-1; D perhaps matches TRBD1 (5 bases). The germline gives CDR1 MDHEN, CDR2 SYDVKM. This CDR3 has 16 residues. Trimming shortened V by 6 bases and J by 4 bases, and 21 bases separated the two germline ends. The CDR3 coding sequence is TGTGCCAGCAGCCAGACCCCGGGGGGAGCGGGCACTGAAGCTTTCTTT. This gives the protein CASSQTPGGAGTEAFF.

The chain recombines TRBV29-1 with TRBJ2-1; 7 bases match TRBD2. There are 13 residues in the CDR3. J lost 3 bases, V lost 3 bases, and 2 bases had no gene match. Germline V CDR1 and CDR2: SQVTM, ANQGSEA. CDR3 nucleotides: TGCAGCGTTGACTCTAGCGGCTACAATGAGCAGTTCTTC. It yields the protein CSVDSSGYNEQFF.

This rearrangement joins TRBV28 to TRBJ2-3; 7 bases agree with TRBD1. Germline values: CDR1 MDHEN, CDR2 SYDVKM. V shed 5 bases, J shed 6 bases, and the junction held 11 bases outside the gene matches. This CDR3 has 15 amino acids. CDR3 DNA: TGTGCCAGCAGTGCACAGGGGTTTCGTGGGGATACGCAGTATTTT. Encoded protein: CASSAQGFRGDTQYF.

This clone has a handful of counts. This sequence joins TRBV29-1 and TRBJ1-5; TRBD1 matches at 7 bases. From germline, CDR1 is SQVTM and CDR2 ANQGSEA. The CDR3 is 14 amino acids. V lost 4 bases to trimming and J lost 6 bases; unmatched junction nucleotides: 9. The CDR3 region has the DNA TGCAGCGTTGGAACCGGGACAGCGATTCAGCCCCAGCATTTT. Translation: CSVGTGTAIQPQHF.

This chain joins TRBV18 and TRBJ2-1; TRBD1 is a possible D gene (6 bases). The germline CDR1 and CDR2 sequences are KGHSH and LQKENI. The CDR3 length is 15 residues. V lost 6 bases and J 5 bases, leaving 17 bases between the germline ends. The DNA for the CDR3 is TGTGCCAGCTCCACGAGGCAGGGGTACCACAATGAGCAGTTCTTC. Amino acid sequence: CASSTRQGYHNEQFF. The whole variable domain, filled in from reference TRBV18 and TRBJ2-1, reads NAGVMQNPRHLVRRRGQEARLRCSPMKGHSHVYWYRQLPEEGLKFMVYLQKENIIDESGMPKERFSAEFPKEGPSILRIQQVVRGDSAAYFCASSTRQGYHNEQFFGPGTRLTVL.

This chain connects TRBV2 to TRBJ2-3; 8 bases match TRBD1. The CDR3 is 15 residues long. The ends lost 6 bases at V and 0 bases at J; junction bases unmatched: 5. Germline V gene lookup returns CDR1 SNHLY and CDR2 FYNNEI. The CDR3 DNA sequence: TGTGCCAGCAGGGACCAGGGGGCTAGCACAGATACGCAGTATTTT. Translating it yields CASRDQGASTDTQYF.

This rearrangement joins TRBV18 to TRBJ2-5, with 7 positions matching TRBD1. The V gene end was trimmed by 4 bases and the J gene end by 2 bases; junction bases not matched to a gene: 1. The CDR3 is 13 residues long. Germline V CDR1 and CDR2: KGHSH, LQKENI. CDR3 sequence reads: CASSRDRQETQYF. The CDR3 bases are TGTGCCAGCTCACGGGACAGACAAGAGACCCAGTACTTC.

The chain has TRBV24-1 and TRBJ2-6, with 8 bases lining up with TRBD2. Germline CDR1 is KGHDR and CDR2 is SFDVKD. V shed 2 bases, J shed 2 bases, and the junction held 1 base outside the gene matches. The CDR3 is 16 residues long. The CDR3, as DNA: TGTGCCACCAGTGATTCCGGGGGGGCTGGGGCCAACGTCCTGACTTTC. It codes for CATSDSGGAGANVLTF.

The CDR3 protein is CASSPTGMETQYF. The CDR3 DNA follows: TGTGCCAGCAGCCCTACAGGGATGGAGACCCAGTACTTC. The J gene is TRBJ2-5, the V gene TRBV7-9; the D gene is possibly TRBD1 (6 bases). V shed 5 bases and J shed 5 bases, with 12 bases lying between them. The CDR3 sequence is 13 residues long. Germline values: CDR1 SEHNR, CDR2 FQNEAQ (reference sequence).

This clone was counted a single time. V is TRBV6-6 and J is TRBJ2-1; 9 bases align to TRBD2. The CDR3 consists of 16 residues. V lost 2 bases to trimming and J lost 4 bases; unmatched junction nucleotides: 6. Germline V gene sequence: CDR1 MNHNY, CDR2 SVGAGI (reference sequence). The CDR3 region is CASSYPTSGAYNEQFF. The CDR3 DNA follows: TGTGCCAGCAGTTACCCGACTAGCGGAGCGTACAATGAGCAGTTCTTC.

This clone appeared a single time. V and J are TRBV7-9 and TRBJ2-5; the D gene is possibly TRBD1 (5 bases). The CDR3 is 13 amino acids. Per germline, CDR1 SEHNR and CDR2 FQNEAQ (reference sequence). V was shortened by 6 bases and J by 1 base, with 9 bases between the two germline ends. The CDR3 region is CASRQDTQETQYF. CDR3 DNA: TGTGCCAGCAGGCAGGACACCCAAGAGACCCAGTACTTC.

The chain uses TRBV3-1 (or the pseudogene TRBV3-2) and TRBJ2-4; tentatively, D is TRBD2 (5 bases). The CDR3 covers 13 residues. The V and J ends lost 3 bases and 10 bases respectively, with 13 bases between them. The V gene's germline CDR1 is LGHDT and CDR2 YNNKEL (reference sequence). CDR3 protein: CASSQDWERIQYF. The DNA of the CDR3 is TGTGCCAGCAGCCAGGACTGGGAGAGGATTCAGTACTTC.

This clone showed up just a few times. The chain is built from TRBV11-2 and TRBJ1-6; 7 nucleotides match TRBD1. CDR1 is SGHAT and CDR2 is FQNNGV in the germline V gene. J was trimmed by 4 bases and V by 0 bases; bases with no gene match: 6. This CDR3 has 17 residues. This chain's CDR3 is CASSLEEGAYYNSPLHF. CDR3 DNA: TGTGCCAGCAGCTTAGAAGAGGGGGCGTATTATAATTCACCCCTCCACTTT.

The V gene is TRBV9, the J gene TRBJ2-1, with 10 bases identical to TRBD2. Germline V gives CDR1 SGDLS, CDR2 YYNGEE. V lost 3 bases to trimming and J lost 4 bases; unmatched junction nucleotides: 10. The CDR3 spans 17 residues. The CDR3 protein is CASSAAPGTSEYNEQFF. The CDR3 DNA reads as TGTGCCAGCAGCGCTGCCCCCGGGACTAGCGAGTACAATGAGCAGTTCTTC.